This note documents a single T cell receptor beta chain sequence. Looked up from germline, CDR1 is MGHRA and CDR2 is YSYEKL. The CDR3 totals 13 residues. V was clipped by 2 bases and J by 2 bases, with 4 bases between them. When the RNA was reverse transcribed, random hexamers were used with an input of roughly 0.45 to 1 ug. By means of immunoSEQ multiplex PCR, TCR beta CDR3 spanning 54 Vbeta and 13 Jbeta underwent amplification. One entry per CDR3 protein results from TCRdb running MiXCR on the immunoSEQ multiplex PCR reads. The sample holds roughly 52,000 distinct CDR3 sequences, around 93% seen once. The data were taken from a study of CD8 T cells in Susac syndrome. Overall study: Patients with Susac syndrome, at blood draw, were therapy-naive, on corticosteroids, or on intravenous immunoglobulin alone.

Sequencing targeted TCR beta in T cells from blood (CD8+ and CD4+). The gene calls are TRBV4-1 and TRBJ1-5; D uncertain. The TCR sequence derives from a human donor with Susac syndrome. Sequenced input: CD8+ T cells from PBMCs. The CDR3 region is CASSQLGNQPQHF. The DNA of the CDR3 is TGCGCCAGCAGCCAATTAGGCAATCAGCCCCAGCATTTT.